This entry describes one TCR beta chain. No antigen is known for it. This sample stems from a study of shared clonotypes between healthy human individuals. Some clones are missing from TCRdb's copy, which holds only in-frame ones; the method was immunoSEQ multiplex PCR. The sample has approximately 1.1 million clones, around 78% seen once; the top ten hold 0.52%. Between the trimmed V and J ends, which lost 5 bases and 6 bases, there was a span of 22 bases. In germline, CDR1 is LNHNV, CDR2 YYDKDF (reference sequence). The CDR3 is made up of 16 amino acids. Study-level findings and limits: Few donors restricted represented genetic and exposure-history diversity.

The TCR originated in a man between 18 and 35 years old in good health. Some clones in this sample may be carry-over from other donors' samples. The chain carries TRBV15 and TRBJ1-2; a weak D match, TRBD1 (6 bases). Sequencing was carried out using memory CD4+ T cells from PBMCs. Subset described: CD45RA-negative fraction. In DNA, the CDR3 is TGTGCCACCAGCCCAACCGGACAGTATCGGGCGCATGGCTACACCTTC. This codes for CATSPTGQYRAHGYTF.